This T cell receptor (beta chain) is from a study of T-cell memory formation after mild COVID-19 (dated by TCRdb to the early 2020s). As for the study more broadly: TCR sequence clusters from the two donors were largely donor specific. Longitudinal TCRalpha and TCRbeta repertoire sequencing tracked T-cell clones expanding and contracting after mild COVID-19 in a couple of donors. The cohort comprised two young, previously healthy adult volunteers, one female and one male.

Ficoll-Paque density gradient centrifugation was the method used to isolate PBMCs. Sequencing was carried out with an Illumina NovaSeq 6000. TCRalpha and TCRbeta cDNA libraries were constructed by 5'RACE with constant-segment primers, with sample barcodes and unique molecular identifiers being introduced. Trizol reagent was used to extract RNA from every sample. Amplification of the libraries took two PCR steps, and the second step added a second sample barcode plus Illumina TruSeq adapters. Sequencing of the libraries was done on an Illumina NovaSeq, producing 2 x 150 bp paired-end reads. The study's processing was this. Reads were demultiplexed and collapsed into UMI-guided consensus sequences with migec v1.2.7. Using mixcr v2.1.11, UMI consensuses were aligned to TRA and TRB V and J templates and then assembled into clonotypes. Expanded or contracted clonotypes were those called significant by both edgeR and NoisET, with noise models trained on biological replicates. edgeR calls used a false discovery rate-adjusted p below 0.01 and a log2 fold-change threshold of 1. As an exploratory analysis of dynamics, max-normalized trajectories of the 1000 most abundant clonotypes were examined by PCA with hierarchical clustering. Each responding clone was given a CD4 or CD8 phenotype based on the CD4+ and CD8+ repertoires, which had been sequenced separately. TCRdb reprocessed the public reads (quality trimming at Q25 with fastp, clone calling with MiXCR) and kept in-frame beta chains. CDR3 protein duplicates are merged, each entry listing the most common genes and DNA. In this record, the V and J calls reflect TCRdb's handling and not the investigators' own analysis. The sample table contains some 100,000 distinct CDR3 sequences; only one count was recorded for 8.5% to 14% of them. Approximately 39% of the sample belongs to the ten largest clones.

Regarding this clonotype: Its antigen is currently not known. Per-base qualities were not stored, and no clone one base away is much larger.

What the work shows at the level of the full study, not this receptor alone: Only a couple of mild cases were covered in the study, and larger cohorts including severe cases with pre-infection samples were considered necessary. Clones that contracted from day 15 to 85 showed balanced CD4/CD8 phenotypes, whereas a second wave of clones that expanded from day 15 to 37 leaned towards CD4+. Some responding clones were found in pre-infection memory, which suggests that pre-existing cross-reactive memory T cells took part in the SARS-CoV-2 response. Contracting CD4+ clones were found mainly in CM and EM memory subsets, while CD8+ clones were enriched in EMRA. SARS-CoV-2 specificity was not confirmed for the second-wave clones peaking on day 37.

Sequenced input: PBMCs or a T cell subset sorted from them (not recorded which). The clonotype originates from a man in his late teens or twenties who had mild COVID-19 (a few samples of this study predate the infection). The sample titles of this study are shuffled in the database, so cell type and time point are left out; the donor was told from shared clones.

The nucleotides are TGTGCCAGCAGTGATCCAGCGGGAGGGTTGGATACGCAGTATTTT. Translated, it reads CASSDPAGGLDTQYF. Recombination linked TRBV25-1 to TRBJ2-3; 10 middle bases align to TRBD2. From cysteine to phenylalanine, the CDR3 is 15 amino acids long. Only CDR3 DNA remains: 45 bases, in frame from the first base. Reading the germline V gene gives CDR1 MGHDK and CDR2 SYGVNS. V is trimmed back by 3 bases and J by 6 bases, and the junction contains 6 bases that no gene match accounts for.